Listed below are T cell receptor beta chains from one sample, sequenced in a study of regulatory T cells in long-lasting Graves disease. TCRdb fed the multiplex PCR reads into MiXCR, producing one record per CDR3 protein. There are hundreds of thousands of distinct CDR3 sequences in the sample; 15% to 20% occur only once, and 15% to 20% lies in the top ten. These data also featured in a second study, about T cells in Graves' hyperthyroidism and ophthalmopathy.

This specimen was peripheral blood mononuclear cells (PBMCs), taken at new diagnosis, from a patient treated with antithyroid drugs. The receptor source for this set is a woman in her 30s with Graves disease. Both conserved end residues are part of each CDR3. D genes are given only for firm matches. Clone size appears in some rows only: once, few, many, or a class for an expanded clone.

abundance	v_gene	d_gene	j_gene	CDR3aa	CDR3nt
few	TRBV5-1	TRBD2	TRBJ2-1	CASSLVPWLAGGNEQLF	TGCGCCAGCAGCTTGGTCCCTTGGCTAGCGGGAGGAAATGAGCAGCTCTTC
.	TRBV20-1	.	TRBJ1-5	CSARGPGSNGDQPQHF	TGCAGTGCTAGAGGCCCCGGGAGTAATGGGGATCAGCCCCAGCATTTT
many	TRBV9	.	TRBJ1-1	CASSVDGRVNTEAFF	TGTGCCAGCAGCGTAGACGGCAGAGTGAACACTGAAGCTTTCTTT
many	TRBV27	.	TRBJ2-7	CASSLSPNYEQYF	TGTGCCAGCAGTTTATCCCCCAACTACGAGCAGTACTTC
once	TRBV12-3/TRBV12-4	.	TRBJ1-3	CASSLEEAIPSNTIYF	TGTGCCAGCTCGCTAGAAGAGGCTATTCCCTCAAACACCATATATTTT
many	TRBV6-1	.	TRBJ1-2	CASSAGHLNYGYTF	TGTGCCAGCAGCGCGGGACACCTTAACTATGGCTACACCTTC
.	TRBV20-1	.	TRBJ2-1	CSASPRRGDEQFF	TGCAGTGCTAGCCCCCGGAGGGGGGATGAGCAGTTCTTC
.	TRBV27	.	TRBJ1-4	CASSFYPSRNGGPTNEKLFF	TGTGCCAGCAGTTTTTATCCTTCCAGGAATGGGGGCCCCACCAATGAAAAACTGTTTTTT
many	TRBV12-3/TRBV12-4	.	TRBJ1-2	CASSSQSSAGYTF	TGTGCCAGCAGTTCGCAGTCATCGGCCGGCTACACCTTC
.	TRBV12-3/TRBV12-4	.	TRBJ2-2	CASSGEGAINGELFF	TGTGCCAGCAGTGGGGAGGGGGCTATTAATGGGGAGCTGTTTTTT
few	TRBV3-1	.	TRBJ2-2	CASSQGPIGELFF	TGTGCCAGCAGCCAGGGGCCTATCGGGGAGCTGTTTTTT
few	TRBV28	.	TRBJ1-1	CASSFYLGKGPEAFF	TGTGCCAGCAGTTTTTATCTTGGAAAAGGACCTGAAGCTTTCTTT
few	TRBV5-1	TRBD1	TRBJ1-6	CASSLGDRGTPLHF	TGCGCCAGCAGCTTGGGAGACAGGGGGACACCCCTCCACTTT
many	TRBV5-1	.	TRBJ2-1	CASSLVGGANYNEQFF	TGCGCCAGCAGCTTGGTAGGGGGAGCTAACTACAATGAGCAGTTCTTC
.	TRBV3-1	.	TRBJ2-7	CASSQGAGDTYEQYF	TGTGCCAGCAGCCAAGGGGCGGGGGACACCTACGAGCAGTACTTC
many	TRBV12-3/TRBV12-4	.	TRBJ2-1	CASSLRDEQFF	TGTGCCAGCAGTTTGCGGGATGAGCAGTTCTTC